This T cell receptor beta chain was documented in a study of radiation and T cells in renal cell carcinoma. CDR3 length equals 14 residues. The V segment lost 6 bases and the J segment 8 bases; nucleotides outside the gene matches: 9. Germline CDR1 MDHEN, CDR2 SYDVKM. Time point reported: baseline pretreatment blood. Treatment specified: 15 Gy SBRT to primary tumor, nephrectomy 4 weeks later. The patient's renal cell carcinoma had clear cell pathology. Produced via immunoSEQ multiplex PCR; TCRdb's table is partial and in-frame only. The sample consists of about 150,000 clones, about 87% of them appearing once.

The rearrangement joins TRBV28 to TRBJ1-4; 7 bases line up with TRBD1. This TCR was sampled from a woman between 65 and 79 years old with renal cell carcinoma. Material: blood, obtained from a patient whose treatment included radiotherapy and nephrectomy. CDR3 sequence reads: CASRGQTGVEKLFF. CDR3 nucleotide sequence: TGTGCCAGCAGGGGACAAACAGGGGTGGAAAAACTGTTTTTT.